The T cell receptor beta chain described here comes from a study of cytomegalovirus exposure and HLA in healthy donors. V lost 6 bases and J lost 1, with 10 bases in between. Per the germline V gene, CDR1 is MNHEY and CDR2 is SMNVEV (reference sequence). The CDR3 is made up of 13 amino acids. Primers for the PCR totalled 60 Vbeta and 13 Jbeta. This table comes from immunoSEQ multiplex PCR, and its TCRdb copy is limited to in-frame clones, with some not included. The sample shows around 150,000 clones, approximately 80% of them seen only once. General study findings and limits: Common viral pathogens seemed to be connected with several of the most significant clusters, according to a later analysis.

As regards this clone: No antigen is known for it.

The genes are TRBV27 and TRBJ2-7, with D maybe TRBD2 (5 bases). This clonotype was sampled from a woman aged 50 to 60 in good health and CMV-seronegative. Sequencing input: PBMCs. CDR3 sequence reads: CASSLRGSYEQYF. Here the CDR3 DNA reads TGTGCCAGCAGCCTCCGGGGTTCCTACGAGCAGTACTTC.